Listed below are T cell receptor beta chains from one sample, sequenced in a study of CD8 T cells in ankylosing spondylitis. Each CDR3 protein gets one entry after TCRdb re-called the 5' RACE reads with MiXCR. Of approximately 550,000 distinct CDR3 sequences in the sample, roughly 13% were seen once. The sequenced sample was blood, either unsorted or a sorted T cell fraction (not recorded which). The source is a male donor with ankylosing spondylitis. The CDR3 runs from the conserved cysteine through the conserved F or W. D genes are given only for firm matches. Expanded clones are given a class, and other clones once, few, many or no size at all.

d_call	v_call	clone_size	j_call	cdr3_aa	cdr3_nt
.	TRBV29-1	.	TRBJ2-1	CSVVIGSSYNEQFF	TGCAGCGTTGTAATCGGGAGTTCCTACAATGAGCAGTTCTTC
.	TRBV5-1	many	TRBJ2-1	CASSSNFLGNEQFF	TGCGCCAGCAGCTCAAATTTTCTAGGGAATGAGCAGTTCTTC
TRBD2	TRBV29-1	.	TRBJ2-1	CSVDRAAGGSNNEQFF	TGCAGCGTTGACAGGGCAGCGGGAGGGTCCAACAATGAGCAGTTCTTC
TRBD2	TRBV7-2	few	TRBJ2-7	CASSPKAASGRYEQYF	TGTGCCAGCAGCCCCAAGGCGGCTAGCGGGAGATACGAGCAGTACTTC
TRBD2	TRBV6-1	few	TRBJ2-3	CASLPTGQREIYPTDTQYF	TGTGCCAGCCTACCCACAGGTCAGCGGGAGATCTACCCCACAGATACGCAGTATTTT
.	TRBV9	.	TRBJ2-2	CASSAGPNTGELFF	TGTGCCAGCAGCGCGGGACCAAACACCGGGGAGCTGTTTTTT
.	TRBV5-6	few	TRBJ1-1	CASSFRPRGTEAFF	TGTGCCAGCAGCTTTCGCCCGAGGGGCACTGAAGCTTTCTTT
.	TRBV5-1	many	TRBJ1-5	CASSEGLGSGNQPQHF	TGCGCCAGCAGCGAAGGTCTGGGAAGCGGCAATCAGCCCCAGCATTTT
TRBD2	TRBV29-1	few	TRBJ2-5	CSVTSGRLWETQYF	TGCAGCGTCACTAGCGGGAGACTTTGGGAGACCCAGTACTTC
TRBD2	TRBV7-9	many	TRBJ2-1	CASSRTSGRENEQFF	TGTGCCAGCAGCCGTACTAGCGGGAGAGAAAATGAGCAGTTCTTC